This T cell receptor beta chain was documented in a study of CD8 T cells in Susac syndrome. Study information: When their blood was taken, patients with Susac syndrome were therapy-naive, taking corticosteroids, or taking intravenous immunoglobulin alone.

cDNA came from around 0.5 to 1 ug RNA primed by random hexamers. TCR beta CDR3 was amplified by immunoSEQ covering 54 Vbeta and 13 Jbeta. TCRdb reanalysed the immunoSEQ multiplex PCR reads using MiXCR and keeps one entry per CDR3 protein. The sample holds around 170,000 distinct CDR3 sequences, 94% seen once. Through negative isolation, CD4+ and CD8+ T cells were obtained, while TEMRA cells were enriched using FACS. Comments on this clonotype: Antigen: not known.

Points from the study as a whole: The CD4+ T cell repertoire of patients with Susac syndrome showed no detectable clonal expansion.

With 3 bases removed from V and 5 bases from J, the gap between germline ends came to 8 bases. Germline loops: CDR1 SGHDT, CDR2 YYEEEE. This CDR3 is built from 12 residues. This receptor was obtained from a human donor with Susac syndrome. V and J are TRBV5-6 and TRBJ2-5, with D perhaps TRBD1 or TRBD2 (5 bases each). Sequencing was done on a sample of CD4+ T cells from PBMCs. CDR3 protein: CASSWDRETQYF. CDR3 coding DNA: TGTGCCAGCAGCTGGGACCGGGAGACCCAGTACTTC. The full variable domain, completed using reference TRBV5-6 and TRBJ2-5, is DAGVTQSPTHLIKTRGQQVTLRCSPKSGHDTVSWYQQALGQGPQFIFQYYEEEERQRGNFPDRFSGHQFPNYSSELNVNALLLGDSALYLCASSWDRETQYFGPGTRLLVL.